This T cell receptor (beta chain) is from a study of T cell repertoires in cytomegalovirus infection. Study-wide context: Carrying CMV and the relevant HLA type showed in public TCR beta signatures.

A word on this clonotype: Its antigen remains unknown.

TCRdb used MiXCR to reprocess the reads, holding one entry per CDR3 protein. The table lists about 480,000 distinct CDR3 sequences, roughly a third of them singletons. This receptor was obtained from a human donor in good health (CMV status not recorded). Some clones in this sample may be carry-over from other donors' samples. Source: cultured PBMCs, taken from culture after CMV antigen stimulation.

The CDR3 DNA sequence: TGTGCCAGCAGTTTTGCGGACAGCTCCTACGAGCAGTACTTC. Its protein product is CASSFADSSYEQYF. This chain links TRBV27 with TRBJ2-7; weak D call: TRBD1 (6 bases). Per germline, CDR1 MNHEY and CDR2 SMNVEV (reference sequence). The V end lost 3 bases, the J end lost 0 bases, and 9 bases lay between the germline ends. This CDR3 is 14 amino acids long.